A selection of T cell receptor beta chains follows, all from one sample in a study of shared clonotypes between healthy human individuals. Assay used: immunoSEQ multiplex PCR; TCRdb lists only in-frame clones, some missing. The sample lists around 1.1 million clones; approximately 77% were seen once. The specimen sequenced was memory CD4+ T cells from PBMCs. These TCRs come from a man between 18 and 35 years old in good health. Some clones in this sample may be carry-over from other donors' samples. The CDR3 runs from the conserved cysteine through the conserved F or W. D genes are given only for firm matches. Not all rows give a size; the values are once, few, many and, for expanded clones, a class.

few | TRBJ2-2 | TRBD1 | TRBV25-1 | CASTSNTGGTGELFF | TGTGCCAGCACCTCCAATACAGGGGGCACCGGGGAGCTGTTTTTT
- | TRBJ2-5 | - | TRBV5-1 | CASRDSQETQYF | TGCGCCAGCAGGGACAGTCAAGAGACCCAGTACTTC
- | TRBJ2-5 | TRBD1 | TRBV4-3 | CASSCPRDRGPETQYF | TGCGCCAGCAGTTGTCCCCGGGACAGGGGGCCGGAGACCCAGTACTTC
- | TRBJ2-2 | - | TRBV5-1 | CASSPSEYGELFF | TGCGCCAGCAGCCCATCTGAGTACGGGGAGCTGTTTTTT
- | TRBJ1-1 | - | TRBV30 | CACSRGFDTEAFF | TGTGCCTGTTCTAGGGGGTTTGACACTGAAGCTTTCTTT
- | TRBJ2-7 | - | TRBV5-5 | CASSPTPTGPSSYEQYF | TGTGCCAGCAGCCCTACTCCGACAGGACCCAGCTCCTACGAGCAGTACTTC
- | TRBJ2-7 | - | TRBV7-3 | CASSPGHLGEQYF | TGTGCCAGCAGCCCGGGACATTTGGGTGAGCAGTACTTC
- | TRBJ2-1 | TRBD1 | TRBV7-3 | CASSPNRGVDEQFF | TGTGCCAGCAGCCCAAACAGGGGTGTCGATGAGCAGTTCTTC
- | TRBJ1-5 | - | TRBV6-1 | CASRDAGYNQPQHF | TGTGCCAGCAGGGACGCGGGGTACAATCAGCCCCAGCATTTT
- | TRBJ1-2 | - | TRBV23-1 | CASSQSGEVEALGYGYTF | TGCGCCAGCAGTCAATCGGGGGAGGTGGAGGCCTTAGGGTATGGCTACACCTTC
- | TRBJ1-5 | - | TRBV7-6 | CASSLLNQPQHF | TGTGCCAGCAGCCTCTTGAATCAGCCCCAGCATTTT
- | TRBJ1-5 | - | TRBV7-2 | CASSLSQGRNQPQHF | TGTGCCAGCAGCTTATCCCAGGGGCGGAATCAGCCCCAGCATTTT
many | TRBJ2-3 | TRBD2 | TRBV30 | CAWSTGLAGRSTDTQYF | TGTGCCTGGAGTACTGGACTAGCGGGCAGAAGCACAGATACGCAGTATTTT
- | TRBJ1-4 | - | TRBV10-3 | CAISESRGSEEKLFF | TGTGCCATCAGTGAGTCGAGGGGGTCGGAGGAAAAACTGTTTTTT
- | TRBJ1-5 | - | TRBV19 | CASSMTSIPYQPQHF | TGTGCCAGTAGTATGACGTCTATCCCGTATCAGCCCCAGCATTTT
- | TRBJ2-3 | - | TRBV7-3 | CASSPDGQRTDTQYF | TGTGCCAGCAGCCCGGACGGACAGCGCACAGATACGCAGTATTTT
once | TRBJ2-1 | - | TRBV28 | CASSLRARYNEQFF | TGTGCCAGCAGTTTGAGGGCGCGCTACAATGAGCAGTTCTTC
few | TRBJ2-3 | - | TRBV9 | CASSVVGGGTDTQYF | TGTGCCAGCAGCGTAGTAGGCGGTGGGACAGATACGCAGTATTTT
- | TRBJ2-3 | - | TRBV4-3 | CASSPGGRTDTQYF | TGCGCCAGCAGCCCCGGAGGGCGCACAGATACGCAGTATTTT
- | TRBJ1-5 | - | TRBV6-1 | CATRRGAVNQPQHF | TGTGCCACCCGAAGGGGGGCCGTCAATCAGCCCCAGCATTTT
once | TRBJ1-4 | - | TRBV28 | CASTHGTGEKLFF | TGTGCCAGCACCCACGGGACGGGTGAAAAACTGTTTTTT
- | TRBJ2-5 | TRBD1 | TRBV4-2 | CASSFTGGSETQYF | TGTGCCAGCAGCTTCACAGGGGGCAGTGAGACCCAGTACTTC
- | TRBJ1-2 | - | TRBV5-4 | CASSPTPRDGYTF | TGTGCCAGCAGCCCCACTCCCCGGGATGGCTACACCTTC
- | TRBJ1-1 | - | TRBV5-1 | CASSSSAQGTEAFF | TGCGCCAGCAGCTCCTCGGCCCAGGGCACTGAAGCTTTCTTT
- | TRBJ1-2 | - | TRBV7-9 | CASSLPGRSYGYTF | TGTGCCAGCAGCCTACCGGGACGGTCCTATGGCTACACCTTC
once | TRBJ2-7 | - | TRBV2 | CASSEARPTYSVF | TGTGCCAGCAGTGAAGCCCGACCCACGTATAGCGTCTTC
- | TRBJ2-7 | - | TRBV2 | CASTKTRLEGEQYF | TGTGCCAGCACCAAAACTCGGCTGGAGGGCGAGCAGTACTTC
- | TRBJ1-2 | - | TRBV28 | CASSSPGSGKLRDGYTF | TGTGCCAGCAGTTCCCCCGGGTCAGGGAAACTTCGAGATGGCTACACCTTC
few | TRBJ2-3 | - | TRBV7-9 | CASSLAYSHGGDTQYF | TGTGCCAGCAGCTTAGCGTATAGCCACGGGGGAGATACGCAGTATTTT
- | TRBJ2-3 | TRBD2 | TRBV28 | CASSLPSVAGGPADTQYF | TGTGCCAGCAGTTTACCCTCCGTAGCGGGAGGGCCCGCAGATACGCAGTATTTT
few | TRBJ2-2 | - | TRBV5-1 | CASSLDGGDGTGELFF | TGCGCCAGCAGCTTGGACGGGGGCGACGGCACCGGGGAGCTGTTTTTT
- | TRBJ1-1 | - | TRBV5-4 | CASSLSGGMNTEAFF | TGTGCCAGCAGCTTGAGTGGAGGAATGAACACTGAAGCTTTCTTT
- | TRBJ1-5 | - | TRBV5-8 | CASSLSLRRSLNQPQHF | TGTGCCAGCAGCTTGAGCTTGCGGCGGAGCCTCAATCAGCCCCAGCATTTT
- | TRBJ1-5 | - | TRBV6-1 | CASRMLYSNQPQHF | TGTGCCAGCAGGATGCTTTATAGCAATCAGCCCCAGCATTTT
- | TRBJ1-2 | - | TRBV28 | CASSLSQARHYGYTF | TGTGCCAGCAGTTTATCTCAGGCCCGGCACTATGGCTACACCTTC
few | TRBJ1-1 | - | TRBV7-2 | CASSPGGREAFF | TGTGCCAGCAGCCCCGGCGGCAGAGAAGCTTTCTTT
- | TRBJ1-2 | - | TRBV28 | CASSRQLRRGYTF | TGTGCCAGCAGCCGACAGCTGCGGAGGGGCTACACCTTC
- | TRBJ2-3 | - | TRBV7-9 | CASSLVRQAFEVTDTQYF | TGTGCCAGCAGCTTAGTGAGGCAGGCTTTCGAAGTCACAGATACGCAGTATTTT
- | TRBJ2-3 | TRBD1 | TRBV6-6 | CASKGQGGTDTQYF | TGTGCCAGCAAAGGACAGGGAGGCACAGATACGCAGTATTTT
- | TRBJ2-5 | TRBD1 | TRBV5-1 | CASTASGGLQETQYF | TGCGCCAGCACCGCCTCAGGGGGCCTTCAAGAGACCCAGTACTTC
- | TRBJ1-1 | - | TRBV5-1 | CASSYAGATEAFF | TGCGCCAGCAGCTATGCAGGGGCCACTGAAGCTTTCTTT
- | TRBJ1-2 | - | TRBV9 | CASSPARGRNGYTF | TGTGCCAGCAGCCCCGCCAGGGGTCGGAATGGCTACACCTTC
- | TRBJ2-2 | - | TRBV27 | CASSTPRGTGELFF | TGTGCCAGCAGTACCCCCAGGGGTACCGGGGAGCTGTTTTTT
few | TRBJ2-1 | - | TRBV2 | CASRPVGDEQFF | TGTGCCAGCAGGCCCGTAGGGGATGAGCAGTTCTTC
- | TRBJ2-7 | - | TRBV5-1 | CASSPGPPSLEQYF | TGCGCCAGCAGCCCCGGGCCGCCCTCCCTCGAGCAGTACTTC
- | TRBJ2-7 | - | TRBV6-6 | CASREDSSSYEQYF | TGTGCCAGCAGAGAGGACAGCAGCTCCTACGAGCAGTACTTC
- | TRBJ1-3 | - | TRBV6-1 | CASSGFGNTIYF | TGTGCCAGCAGTGGTTTTGGAAACACCATATATTTT
- | TRBJ2-7 | - | TRBV28 | CASSFAGGTLREQYF | TGTGCCAGCAGTTTTGCGGGCGGGACCCTACGCGAGCAGTACTTC
- | TRBJ2-5 | TRBD1 | TRBV18 | CASSPRTGVGETQYF | TGTGCCAGCTCACCAAGGACAGGGGTAGGGGAGACCCAGTACTTC
- | TRBJ1-5 | - | TRBV6-5 | CASKAPGSNQPQHF | TGTGCCAGCAAGGCCCCAGGGAGCAATCAGCCCCAGCATTTT
once | TRBJ1-4 | - | TRBV7-9 | CASSSTTGSEKLFF | TGTGCCAGCAGCTCGACTACAGGGTCGGAAAAACTGTTTTTT
- | TRBJ2-5 | TRBD1 | TRBV28 | CASSSPSGLFRQGQETQYF | TGTGCCAGCAGTTCCCCCTCCGGCCTTTTCAGACAGGGCCAAGAGACCCAGTACTTC
- | TRBJ1-1 | - | TRBV2 | CASHEEWGTEAFF | TGTGCCAGCCATGAGGAGTGGGGCACTGAAGCTTTCTTT
- | TRBJ2-3 | - | TRBV10-3 | CAAGAGTDTQYF | TGTGCCGCGGGTGCCGGCACAGATACGCAGTATTTT
- | TRBJ2-5 | - | TRBV5-1 | CASSLRVGSQETQYF | TGCGCCAGCAGCTTGCGAGTGGGCAGTCAAGAGACCCAGTACTTC